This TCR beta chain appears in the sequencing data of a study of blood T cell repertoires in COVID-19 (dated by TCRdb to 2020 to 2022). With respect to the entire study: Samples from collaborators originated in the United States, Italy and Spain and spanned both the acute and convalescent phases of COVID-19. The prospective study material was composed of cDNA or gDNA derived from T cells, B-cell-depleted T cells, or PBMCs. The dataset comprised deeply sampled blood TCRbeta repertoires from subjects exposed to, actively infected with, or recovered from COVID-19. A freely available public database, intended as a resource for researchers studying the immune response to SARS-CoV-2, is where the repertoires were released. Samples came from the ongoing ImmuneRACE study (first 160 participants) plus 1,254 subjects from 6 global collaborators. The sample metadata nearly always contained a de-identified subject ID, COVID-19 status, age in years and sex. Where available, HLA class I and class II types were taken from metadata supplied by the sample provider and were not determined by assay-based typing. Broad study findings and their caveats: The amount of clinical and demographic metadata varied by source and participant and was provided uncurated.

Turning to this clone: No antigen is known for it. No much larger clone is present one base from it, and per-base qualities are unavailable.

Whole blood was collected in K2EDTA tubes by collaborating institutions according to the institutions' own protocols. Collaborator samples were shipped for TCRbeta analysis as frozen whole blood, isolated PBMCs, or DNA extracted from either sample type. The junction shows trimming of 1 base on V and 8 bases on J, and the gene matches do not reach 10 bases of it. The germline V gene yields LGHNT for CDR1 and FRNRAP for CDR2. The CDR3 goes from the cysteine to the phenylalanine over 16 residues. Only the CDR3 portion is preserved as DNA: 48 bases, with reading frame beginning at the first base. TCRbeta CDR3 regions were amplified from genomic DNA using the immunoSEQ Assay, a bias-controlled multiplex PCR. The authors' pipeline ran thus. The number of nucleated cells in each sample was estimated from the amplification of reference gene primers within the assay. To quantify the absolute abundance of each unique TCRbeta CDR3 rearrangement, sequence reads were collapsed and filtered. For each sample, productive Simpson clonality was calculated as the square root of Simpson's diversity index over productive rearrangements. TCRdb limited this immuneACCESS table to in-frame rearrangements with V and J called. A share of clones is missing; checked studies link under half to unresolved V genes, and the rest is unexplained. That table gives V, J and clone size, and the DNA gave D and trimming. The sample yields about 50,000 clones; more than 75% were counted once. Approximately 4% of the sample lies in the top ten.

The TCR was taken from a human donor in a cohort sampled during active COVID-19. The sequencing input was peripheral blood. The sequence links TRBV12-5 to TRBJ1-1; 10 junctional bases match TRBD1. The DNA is TGTGCTAGTGGTTTGGGCCCGGGACAGGGGCGTCCCGAAGCTTTCTTT. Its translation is CASGLGPGQGRPEAFF.